These T cell receptor beta chains were read from a single sample in a study of blood T cell repertoires in COVID-19. The protocol was immunoSEQ multiplex PCR, while the TCRdb copy is restricted to in-frame clones and leaves out a portion. The sample has approximately 390,000 clones; 85% to 90% are singletons. The sequenced sample was peripheral blood. These receptor sequences come from a man aged 18 to 29 with active or convalescent COVID-19. Each CDR3 is given without its conserved first and last residue. Expanded clones get a size class; other rows say once, few or many, or leave the size out.

V gene	CDR3 length	J gene	clone size	CDR3 protein
TRBV7-8	12	TRBJ2-5	-	ASSWRTDQETQY
TRBV28	16	TRBJ1-5	-	ASSLFEGASDSNQPQH
TRBV7-9	14	TRBJ2-1	-	ASSLIRLRGGHEQF
TRBV7-7	14	TRBJ2-2	-	ASSLGLAGGTGELF
TRBV2	13	TRBJ1-6	few	ASMRSSSYNSPLH
TRBV6-5	13	TRBJ1-1	-	ASSYSRRGLTEAF
TRBV19	11	TRBJ2-3	-	ASSMTRADTQY
TRBV5-1	12	TRBJ2-2	-	ASSGTGYAGELF
TRBV11-3	11	TRBJ1-1	-	ASSHDQGTEAF
TRBV24-1	13	TRBJ2-1	-	ATSDLRSGVPEQF
TRBV5-5	11	TRBJ1-5	-	ASSLGGRQPQH
TRBV3-1/TRBV3-2	12	TRBJ1-1	-	ASSLWTGRTEAF
TRBV24-1	12	TRBJ1-1	-	ATSAGQGIAEAF
TRBV4-3	14	TRBJ2-7	once	ASSQEWGQGAYEQY
TRBV4-3	12	TRBJ2-5	-	ASSQGGDSGTQY
TRBV6-5	12	TRBJ1-4	-	ASSPQGGSEKLF
TRBV4-1	11	TRBJ1-5	-	ASGADRNQPQH
TRBV9	11	TRBJ1-2	-	ASSVGGPYGYT
TRBV9	13	TRBJ2-1	-	ASKRLAGDYNEQF
TRBV11-2	12	TRBJ2-3	-	ASSPAEATDTQY
TRBV20-1	9	TRBJ1-2	-	SARVDYGYT
TRBV12-3/TRBV12-4	11	TRBJ1-2	once	ASSLGGLVGYT
TRBV4-1	12	TRBJ2-7	-	ASSQDRGVYEQY
TRBV20-1	9	TRBJ2-5	-	SASGEETQY
TRBV7-3	12	TRBJ1-1	-	ASSHTGLQTEAF
TRBV28	11	TRBJ2-5	-	ASSSRTPETQY
TRBV6-2/TRBV6-3	13	TRBJ1-5	-	ASSYGDLRGQPQH
TRBV28	13	TRBJ1-3	-	ASSLMSRQGNTIY
TRBV29-1	10	TRBJ2-3	-	SVPWGPSTQY
TRBV12-5	15	TRBJ1-2	-	ASGPSGVKGLNYGYT
TRBV11-2	16	TRBJ2-1	-	ASSQTRSLAFSYNEQF
TRBV5-4	11	TRBJ2-3	-	ASSLASTDTQY
TRBV18	13	TRBJ1-5	-	ASSPLPYSNQPQH
TRBV24-1	14	TRBJ2-5	-	ATSDLGLADQETQY
TRBV15	13	TRBJ1-4	-	ATSRVSGPNEKLF
TRBV3-1/TRBV3-2	15	TRBJ2-3	-	ASSQDSSGVTVYTQY
TRBV6-5	13	TRBJ1-6	-	ASSYAGTGNSPLH